Listed here is a single T cell receptor (beta chain). The data derive from a study of Graves' ophthalmopathy and Graves' hyperthyroidism. Fresh peripheral blood (approximately 9.5 ml) yielded the PBMCs. The CDR3 sequence is 14 residues long. The J segment lost 2 bases and the V segment lost 5 bases, leaving 4 bases of the junction unmatched. Germline V gives CDR1 SGHNT, CDR2 YENEEA. The TCR beta CDR3 regions underwent amplification from RNA transcripts. Second-round multiplex PCR came after first-round RT-PCR with HTBI primers. TCRdb passed the multiplex PCR reads through MiXCR, listing each CDR3 protein once. The sample includes 200,000 to 250,000 distinct CDR3 sequences, 20% to 25% seen only once; the top ten take around two fifths.

The sequenced material came from peripheral blood. The chain employs TRBV11-3 and TRBJ1-1; 8 nucleotides line up with TRBD1. This sequence originates from a woman between 50 and 59 years old with Graves' ophthalmopathy. The CDR3 nucleotides are TGTGCCAGCAGCATGACAGGGGTCAACACTGAAGCTTTCTTT. Its protein product is CASSMTGVNTEAFF. Together with reference TRBV11-3 and TRBJ1-1, the CDR3 gives the full variable domain: EAGVVQSPRYKIIEKKQPVAFWCNPISGHNTLYWYLQNLGQGPELLIRYENEEAVDDSQLPKDRFSAERLKGVDSTLKIQPAELGDSAVYLCASSMTGVNTEAFFGQGTRLTVV.